This TCR beta chain appears in the sequencing data of a study of monozygotic twins with inflammatory bowel disease. The germline V gene has CDR1 MNHNS and CDR2 SASEGT. There are 16 residues in the CDR3. TCRdb re-called the 5' RACE reads and shows each CDR3 protein once, DNA omitted. The listing contains fewer than 450,000 distinct CDR3 sequences. The sequence derives from a human donor with ulcerative colitis or Crohn's disease, or a healthy co-twin of an affected twin (not recorded which). This chain links TRBV6-1 with TRBJ2-1. The sequencing sample was made of blood. This CDR3 reads CASSGLGTSSYNEQFF.